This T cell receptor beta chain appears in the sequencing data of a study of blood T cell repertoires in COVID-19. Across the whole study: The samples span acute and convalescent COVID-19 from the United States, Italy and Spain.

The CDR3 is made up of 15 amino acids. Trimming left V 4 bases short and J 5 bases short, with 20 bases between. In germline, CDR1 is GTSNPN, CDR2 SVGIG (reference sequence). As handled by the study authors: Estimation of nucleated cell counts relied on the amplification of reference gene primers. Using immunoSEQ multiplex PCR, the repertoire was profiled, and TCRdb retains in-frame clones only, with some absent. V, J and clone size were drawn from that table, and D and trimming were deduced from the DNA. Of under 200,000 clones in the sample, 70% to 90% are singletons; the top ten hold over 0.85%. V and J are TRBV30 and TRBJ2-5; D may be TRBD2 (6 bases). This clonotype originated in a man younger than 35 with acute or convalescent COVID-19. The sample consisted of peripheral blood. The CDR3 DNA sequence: TGTGCCTGGACTGGAGGGACCCTATTGGGGGAGACCCAGTACTTC. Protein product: CAWTGGTLLGETQYF.